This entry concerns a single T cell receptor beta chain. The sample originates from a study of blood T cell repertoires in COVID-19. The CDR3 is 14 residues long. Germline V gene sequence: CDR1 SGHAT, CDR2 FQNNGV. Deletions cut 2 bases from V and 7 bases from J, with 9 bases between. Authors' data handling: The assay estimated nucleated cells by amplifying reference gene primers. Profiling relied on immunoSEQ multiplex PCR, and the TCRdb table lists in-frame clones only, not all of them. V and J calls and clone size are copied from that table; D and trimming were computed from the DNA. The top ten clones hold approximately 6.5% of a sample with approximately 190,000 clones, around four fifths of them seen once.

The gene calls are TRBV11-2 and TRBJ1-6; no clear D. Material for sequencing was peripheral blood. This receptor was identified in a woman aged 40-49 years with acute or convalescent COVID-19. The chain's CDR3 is CASSLQQTNSPLHF. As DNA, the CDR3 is TGTGCCAGCAGCTTACAACAGACGAATTCACCCCTCCACTTT.